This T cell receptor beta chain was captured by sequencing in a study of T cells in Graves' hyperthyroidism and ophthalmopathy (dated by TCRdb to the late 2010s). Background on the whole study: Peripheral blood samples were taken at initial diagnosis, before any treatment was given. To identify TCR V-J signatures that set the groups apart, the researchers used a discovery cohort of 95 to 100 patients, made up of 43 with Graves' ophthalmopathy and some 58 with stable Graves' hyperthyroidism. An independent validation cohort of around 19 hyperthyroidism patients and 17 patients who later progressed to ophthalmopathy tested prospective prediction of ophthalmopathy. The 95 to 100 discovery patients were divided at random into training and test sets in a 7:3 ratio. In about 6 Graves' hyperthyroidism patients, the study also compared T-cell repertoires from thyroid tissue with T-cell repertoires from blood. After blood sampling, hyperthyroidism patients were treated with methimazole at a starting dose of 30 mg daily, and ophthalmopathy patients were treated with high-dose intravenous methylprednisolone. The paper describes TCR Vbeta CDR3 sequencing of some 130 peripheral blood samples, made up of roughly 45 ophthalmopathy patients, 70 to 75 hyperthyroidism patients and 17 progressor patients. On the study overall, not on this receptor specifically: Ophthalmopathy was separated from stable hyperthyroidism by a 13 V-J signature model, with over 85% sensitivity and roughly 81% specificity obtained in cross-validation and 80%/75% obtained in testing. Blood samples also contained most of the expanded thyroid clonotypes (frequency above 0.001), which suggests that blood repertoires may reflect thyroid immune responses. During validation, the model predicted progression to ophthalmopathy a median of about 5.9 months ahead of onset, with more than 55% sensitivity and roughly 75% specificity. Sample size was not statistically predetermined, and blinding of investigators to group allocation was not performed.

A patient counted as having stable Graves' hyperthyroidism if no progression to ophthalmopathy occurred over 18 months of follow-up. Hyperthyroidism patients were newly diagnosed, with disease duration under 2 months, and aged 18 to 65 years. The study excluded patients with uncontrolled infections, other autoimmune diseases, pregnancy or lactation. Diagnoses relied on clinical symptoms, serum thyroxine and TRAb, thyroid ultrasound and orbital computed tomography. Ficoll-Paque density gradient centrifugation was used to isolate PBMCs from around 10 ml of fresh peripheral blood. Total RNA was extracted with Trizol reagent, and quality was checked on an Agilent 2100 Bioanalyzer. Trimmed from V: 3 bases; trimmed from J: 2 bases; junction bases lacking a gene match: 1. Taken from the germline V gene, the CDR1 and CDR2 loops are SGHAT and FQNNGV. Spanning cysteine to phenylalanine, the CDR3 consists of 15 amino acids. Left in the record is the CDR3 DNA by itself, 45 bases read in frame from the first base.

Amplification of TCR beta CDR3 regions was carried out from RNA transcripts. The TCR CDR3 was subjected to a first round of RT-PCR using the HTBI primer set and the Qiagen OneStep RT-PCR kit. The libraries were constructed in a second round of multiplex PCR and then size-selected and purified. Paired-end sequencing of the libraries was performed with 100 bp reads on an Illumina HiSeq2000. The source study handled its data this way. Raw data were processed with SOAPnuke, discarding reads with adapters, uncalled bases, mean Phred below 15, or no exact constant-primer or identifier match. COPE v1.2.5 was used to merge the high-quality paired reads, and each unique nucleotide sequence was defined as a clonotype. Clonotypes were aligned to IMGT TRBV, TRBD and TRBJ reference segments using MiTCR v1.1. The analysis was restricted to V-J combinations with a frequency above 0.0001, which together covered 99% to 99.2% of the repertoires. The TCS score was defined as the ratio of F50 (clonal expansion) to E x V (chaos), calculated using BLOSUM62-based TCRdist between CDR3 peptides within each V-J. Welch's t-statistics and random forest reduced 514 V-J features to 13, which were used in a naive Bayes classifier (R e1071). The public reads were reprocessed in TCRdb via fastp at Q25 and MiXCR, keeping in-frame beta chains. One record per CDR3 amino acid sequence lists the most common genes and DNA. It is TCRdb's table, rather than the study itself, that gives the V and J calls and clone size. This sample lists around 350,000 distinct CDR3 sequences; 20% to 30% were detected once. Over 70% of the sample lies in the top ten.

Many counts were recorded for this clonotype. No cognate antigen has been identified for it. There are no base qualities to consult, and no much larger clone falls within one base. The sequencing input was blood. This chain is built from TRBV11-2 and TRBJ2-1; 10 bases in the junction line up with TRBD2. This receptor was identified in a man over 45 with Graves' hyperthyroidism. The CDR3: CASSFLAGAYNEQFF. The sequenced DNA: TGTGCCAGCAGCTTCCTAGCGGGGGCCTACAATGAGCAGTTCTTC.